The 3 T cell receptor beta chains below were found in one sample sequenced in a study of T cell changes during pregnancy in multiple sclerosis (dated by TCRdb to the late 2010s). The library relied on the immunoSEQ multiplex PCR assay. This immuneACCESS table, as held by TCRdb, lists in-frame sequences with V and J called but not all clones. Of the missing ones, under half trace to an unresolved V gene in checked studies; the others have no known cause. Recorded for this sample are more than 30,000 clones; around 90% of them occurred a single time. The ten largest clones capture 0.45% to 0.65% of the sample. The specimen comprised CD4+ T cells from peripheral blood mononuclear cells, sampled before pregnancy. The receptor set was obtained from a female donor with multiple sclerosis, enrolled in a pregnancy study.

V usage is TRBV10-3 and J usage is TRBJ1-2; the D gene is possibly TRBD1 (5 bases). Trimming pared 4 bases from V and 3 bases from J, leaving 9 bases between. This CDR3 comprises 13 residues. The V gene's germline CDR1 is ENHRY and CDR2 SYGVKD. The CDR3 is CAISARDDYGYTF. The CDR3 bases are TGTGCCATCAGTGCCAGGGATGACTATGGCTACACCTTC.

The CDR3, as DNA: TGTGCCAGCAGCCAATTAGCGGGGGTATATGATACGCAGTATTTT. It encodes CASSQLAGVYDTQYF. The chain is built from TRBV7-9 and TRBJ2-3; 9 bases line up with TRBD2. In germline, CDR1 is SEHNR, CDR2 FQNEAQ (reference sequence). The CDR3 extends over 15 amino acids. V trimming: 5 bases; J trimming: 6 bases; junction bases outside the gene matches: 9.

The rearrangement links TRBV5-1 to TRBJ2-1; 13 bases align to TRBD2. V shed 1 base and J 5 bases; nucleotides not matched to a gene: 3. The CDR3 is 16 amino acids. Germline V gene sequence: CDR1 SGHRS, CDR2 YFSETQ. CDR3 amino acids: CASSLMGLAGNNEQFF. The CDR3 bases are TGCGCCAGCAGCTTGATGGGACTAGCGGGAAACAATGAGCAGTTCTTC.